The 32 T cell receptor beta chains below come from one sample, sequenced in a study of human T cells and chemical hapten exposure. TCRdb reanalysed the RACE reads using MiXCR and keeps one entry per CDR3 protein. The sample contains about 99,000 distinct CDR3 sequences, roughly an eighth of which appear only once. Stated time point: patch test 1, 2 weeks after DPC sensitization. Documented treatment: therapeutic diphenylcyclopropenone sensitization with weekly scalp DPC. Sequencing was performed on whole blood, taken in connection with sensitization to the hapten diphenylcyclopropenone (DPC). The receptors stem from a woman in her forties with alopecia areata. Some clones in this sample may be carry-over from other donors' samples.

This clonotype was counted many times. The rearrangement links TRBV7-9 to TRBJ2-7; D not resolved. Germline V gene data show CDR1 as SEHNR and CDR2 as FQNEAQ (reference sequence). The V and J ends lost 0 bases and 6 bases respectively, with 9 bases between them. This CDR3 has 13 amino acids. The CDR3 loop reads CASSLAGYTEQYF. In DNA, the CDR3 is TGTGCCAGCAGCTTAGCAGGGTATACCGAGCAGTACTTC.

This clonotype was seen a few times. V usage is TRBV5-5 and J usage is TRBJ2-5; weak D call: TRBD2 (6 bases). The V gene's germline CDR1 is SGHKS and CDR2 YYEKEE (reference sequence). The CDR3 has 16 residues. With 4 bases removed from V and 4 bases from J, the gap between germline ends came to 20 bases. CDR3: CASSPPRGGGRETQYF. The CDR3 region has the DNA TGTGCCAGCAGCCCCCCCCGGGGTGGAGGGAGAGAGACCCAGTACTTC.

V is TRBV20-1 and J is TRBJ2-1; D remains ambiguous. CDR3 size: 15 residues. The germline gives CDR1 DFQATT, CDR2 SNEGSKA (reference sequence). The germline V and J ends were trimmed by 6 bases and 0 bases, with 15 bases remaining between them. The CDR3 DNA reads as TGCAGTGCCCCCCGCGAGGATAGCTCCTACAATGAGCAGTTCTTC. This encodes CSAPREDSSYNEQFF.

The chain combines TRBV20-1 with TRBJ2-3; no clear D gene. The CDR3 runs 13 residues. The V gene's germline CDR1 is DFQATT and CDR2 SNEGSKA (reference sequence). V was pared by 5 bases and J by 7 bases, with 16 bases between. Here the CDR3 DNA reads TGCAGTGCTCCCCCGACCCCGGCGAATACGCAGTATTTT. Amino acid sequence: CSAPPTPANTQYF.

The CDR3 spells CSVEGGTGGHNEQFF. The CDR3 region has the DNA TGCAGCGTTGAAGGCGGGACAGGGGGCCACAATGAGCAGTTCTTC. This rearrangement joins TRBV29-1 to TRBJ2-1, with 12 bases that match TRBD1. The CDR3 runs to 15 residues. Germline trimming cut 1 base from V and 5 bases from J; bases unmatched to any gene: 3. The germline V gene encodes CDR1 SQVTM and CDR2 ANQGSEA.

V gene TRBV7-6 combines with J gene TRBJ2-2; 10 bases agree with TRBD2. Germline V lookup: CDR1 SGHVS, CDR2 FNYEAQ. J was trimmed by 4 bases and V by 7 bases; bases with no gene match: 6. This CDR3 contains 15 residues. This CDR3 is CASKPGTSATGELFF. CDR3 coding DNA: TGTGCCAGCAAACCCGGGACTAGCGCCACCGGGGAGCTGTTTTTT. Using reference TRBV7-6 and TRBJ2-2 for the parts outside the CDR3, the full variable domain is GAGVSQSPRYKVTKRGQDVALRCDPISGHVSLYWYRQALGQGPEFLTYFNYEAQQDKSGLPNDRFSAERPEGSISTLTIQRTEQRDSAMYRCASKPGTSATGELFFGEGSRLTVL.

The J gene is TRBJ2-7, the V gene TRBV28, with D tentatively TRBD2 (6 bases). V lost 8 bases to trimming and J lost 3 bases, with 17 bases between them. The V gene's germline CDR1 is MDHEN and CDR2 SYDVKM. The CDR3 sequence is 14 residues long. CDR3 in amino acids: CASGPSGLGYEQYF. As DNA, the CDR3 is TGTGCCAGCGGACCTTCGGGACTCGGCTACGAGCAGTACTTC.

This clonotype was seen ten or more times. The chain uses TRBV18 and TRBJ2-5; D not resolved. The CDR3 totals 14 residues. V was cut by 3 bases and J by 5 bases, with 13 bases left in between. The germline CDR1 and CDR2 sequences are KGHSH and LQKENI. CDR3 sequence reads: CASSPISITETQYF. The DNA of the CDR3 is TGTGCCAGCTCACCTATCAGCATAACGGAGACCCAGTACTTC.

This clonotype was observed a few times. Here the CDR3 reads CASSPGGNSPLHF. For the CDR3, the DNA is TGTGCCAGCTCACCAGGGGGGAATTCACCCCTCCACTTT. This chain links TRBV18 with TRBJ1-6; TRBD1 is a possible D gene (5 bases). Trimming took off 2 bases at V and 7 bases at J, with 6 bases between the two ends. The germline V gene encodes CDR1 KGHSH and CDR2 LQKENI. This CDR3 comprises 13 residues.

This chain joins TRBV28 and TRBJ2-7, with 11 bases aligning to TRBD1. There are 15 residues in the CDR3. Trimming at V came to 10 bases and at J to 3 bases, leaving 11 bases not matched to a gene. Germline-derived CDR1 and CDR2 are MDHEN and SYDVKM. CDR3 loop: CATISGTGGVYEQYF. The DNA of the CDR3 is TGTGCCACCATATCCGGGACAGGGGGTGTCTACGAGCAGTACTTC.

The J gene is TRBJ2-7, the V gene TRBV28, with D possibly being TRBD1 or TRBD2 (5 bases each). CDR3 length: 13 amino acids. Germline CDR1 reads MDHEN; CDR2 reads SYDVKM. The V end lost 5 bases, the J end lost 2 bases, and 10 bases lay between the germline ends. The CDR3 sequence: CASSGDGTYEQYF. The CDR3 bases are TGTGCCAGCAGTGGGGACGGGACCTACGAGCAGTACTTC.

The chain links TRBV6-4 to TRBJ1-1; D not resolved. Germline V CDR1 and CDR2: MRHNA, SNTAGT. The CDR3 is made up of 13 amino acids. V was pared by 3 bases and J by 0 bases, with 5 bases between. The CDR3 here is CASSESLNTEAFF. The CDR3 DNA sequence: TGTGCCAGCAGTGAGAGCTTGAACACTGAAGCTTTCTTT.

This clonotype was recorded a few times. The genes are TRBV6-2 or TRBV6-3 and TRBJ2-3; tentative D call: TRBD1 (6 bases). The germline V gene encodes CDR1 MNHEY and CDR2 SVGEGT. The CDR3 spans 12 residues. The germline V and J ends were trimmed by 6 bases and 6 bases, with 10 bases remaining between them. CDR3 amino acids: CASRRTADTQYF. CDR3 nucleotide sequence: TGTGCCAGCAGGAGGACAGCCGATACGCAGTATTTT.

This chain connects TRBV4-2 to TRBJ1-4; 7 bases are a match to TRBD1. CDR1 and CDR2 from the germline V gene are LGHNA and YNFKEQ. V was clipped by 8 bases and J by 0 bases; unmatched bases: 18. The CDR3 length is 19 residues. The CDR3, as DNA: TGTGCCAGCCACCCGGGACAGAAAGTCAACCTGGCAACTAATGAAAAACTGTTTTTT. The encoded protein is CASHPGQKVNLATNEKLFF.

The chain joins TRBV7-9 to TRBJ2-7, with 13 nucleotides matching TRBD2. Germline V CDR1 and CDR2: SEHNR, FQNEAQ (reference sequence). V dropped 5 bases and J dropped 1; count of bases not matched to a gene: 17. The CDR3 is 20 amino acids. The CDR3 DNA reads as TGTGCCAGCAGCGACCCGAAGAGGACTAGCGGGAGAGTGGCGTCCTACGAGCAGTACTTC. It encodes CASSDPKRTSGRVASYEQYF.

In its sample, this clonotype was seen a few times. The rearrangement links TRBV29-1 to TRBJ1-1, with D possibly being TRBD1 (6 bases). This CDR3 is built from 14 residues. Trimming removed 7 bases from V and 5 bases from J, with 20 bases in between. CDR1 is SQVTM, CDR2 ANQGSEA, per germline. The CDR3 sequence: CSASGTNPGTEAFF. The CDR3 nucleotides read TGCAGCGCCAGTGGGACAAACCCGGGGACTGAAGCTTTCTTT.

This clonotype was counted at least ten times. The chain is built from TRBV7-3 and TRBJ1-1, with a tentative D call TRBD1 (5 bases). CDR1 SGHTA and CDR2 FQGTGA come from the germline V gene. This CDR3 contains 17 residues. With 2 bases removed from V and 1 base from J, the gap between germline ends came to 17 bases. CDR3 nucleotides: TGTGCCAGCAGCTTACACGCGCCAGACAGCCGGAACACTGAAGCTTTCTTT. Protein: CASSLHAPDSRNTEAFF.

The V and J genes are TRBV28 and TRBJ1-5; no clear D gene. Trimming removed 8 bases at V and 1 base at J, with 6 bases between. Germline V gives CDR1 MDHEN, CDR2 SYDVKM. This CDR3 is built from 12 residues. CDR3: CASEGSNQPQHF. The CDR3 region has the DNA TGTGCCAGCGAAGGGAGCAATCAGCCCCAGCATTTT.

This chain uses TRBV7-2 with TRBJ2-7, with 9 bases fitting TRBD1. V dropped 4 bases and J dropped 2; count of bases not matched to a gene: 6. The CDR3 covers 15 residues. Germline CDR1 SGHTA, CDR2 FQGNSA. The CDR3, as DNA: TGTGCCAGCAGCTCAACAGGGGGCGGCCCCTACGAGCAGTACTTC. This gives the protein CASSSTGGGPYEQYF.

V gene TRBV7-2 combines with J gene TRBJ1-1, with a possible D match to TRBD1 (5 bases). Germline V gene sequence: CDR1 SGHTA, CDR2 FQGNSA. V lost 2 bases to trimming and J lost 1 base, with 11 bases between them. CDR3 length: 15 amino acids. The CDR3 sequence: CASSLIGTENTEAFF. Here the CDR3 DNA reads TGTGCCAGCAGCTTAATCGGGACGGAGAACACTGAAGCTTTCTTT.

In its sample, this clonotype was seen a few times. V and J are TRBV7-6 and TRBJ2-1, with D perhaps matching TRBD2 (5 bases). Germline CDR1 SGHVS, CDR2 FNYEAQ. V was clipped by 0 bases and J by 2 bases, with 14 bases between them. The CDR3 consists of 17 residues. CDR3 bases: TGTGCCAGCAGCTTAGCCGGCGTAGCTAGCCCCTACAATGAGCAGTTCTTC. This gives the protein CASSLAGVASPYNEQFF.

This clonotype showed up just a few times. The chain couples TRBV11-2 to TRBJ2-3; D call uncertain. Germline V gives CDR1 SGHAT, CDR2 FQNNGV. V was shortened by 4 bases and J by 1 base, with 6 bases between the two germline ends. This CDR3 contains 13 residues. CDR3 region: CASSSAGTDTQYF. In nucleotides, the CDR3 is TGTGCCAGCAGCTCCGCAGGCACAGATACGCAGTATTTT.

This clonotype was detected a few times. The V and J genes are TRBV27 and TRBJ2-3; no reliable D call. The length of the CDR3 is 14 residues. The germline CDR1 and CDR2 sequences are MNHEY and SMNVEV (reference sequence). Trimming removed 5 bases from V and 3 bases from J, with 12 bases in between. The CDR3 is CASSPPDATDTQYF. As DNA, the CDR3 is TGTGCCAGCAGTCCCCCGGACGCAACAGATACGCAGTATTTT.

In its sample, this clonotype was seen a few times. The V and J genes are TRBV6-2 or TRBV6-3 and TRBJ2-2; either TRBD1 or TRBD2 may supply D (5 bases each). The length of the CDR3 is 16 residues. V shed 0 bases and J shed 2 bases, with 10 bases lying between them. CDR1 is MNHEY and CDR2 is SVGEGT in the germline V gene. The CDR3 protein is CASSYSKGTNTGELFF. The CDR3 DNA is TGTGCCAGCAGTTACTCGAAGGGGACCAACACCGGGGAGCTGTTTTTT.

This clonotype was observed many times. The V and J genes are TRBV3-1 and TRBJ2-7; D might be TRBD2 (5 bases). Germline V lookup: CDR1 LGHDT, CDR2 YNNKEL (reference sequence). The CDR3 consists of 16 residues. Trimming removed 0 bases from V and 6 bases from J, with 18 bases in between. CDR3 DNA sequence: TGTGCCAGCAGCCAAGATAGAGCGGAGAAGGCGGGCGAGCAGTACTTC. It yields the protein CASSQDRAEKAGEQYF.

The chain has TRBV7-6 and TRBJ2-5; 7 nucleotides align to TRBD1. The CDR3 consists of 15 residues. The J segment lost 4 bases and the V segment lost 0 bases, leaving 5 bases of the junction unmatched. Germline values: CDR1 SGHVS, CDR2 FNYEAQ. The CDR3 coding sequence is TGTGCCAGCAGCTTAGCTGACAGGGCTGGAGAGACCCAGTACTTC. Protein: CASSLADRAGETQYF.

The J gene is TRBJ2-3, the V gene TRBV29-1, with 9 nucleotides matching TRBD2. Germline CDR1 SQVTM, CDR2 ANQGSEA. This CDR3 has 15 amino acids. Unmatched junction bases numbered 5, after V lost 4 bases and J lost 0 bases. The DNA of the CDR3 is TGCAGCGTTGTTCTAAGCGGGAGGAGCACAGATACGCAGTATTTT. It codes for CSVVLSGRSTDTQYF.

The V gene is TRBV7-2, the J gene TRBJ2-6; a possible D gene is TRBD1 (5 bases). Germline values: CDR1 SGHTA, CDR2 FQGNSA. The V gene lost 3 bases and the J gene lost 4 bases, with 13 bases spanning the gap. CDR3 size: 16 residues. In DNA form, the CDR3 reads TGTGCCAGCAGCTTGGTAGGGGCGGCAGGGGCCAACGTCCTGACTTTC. Its translation: CASSLVGAAGANVLTF.

The chain links TRBV10-3 to TRBJ1-2; unclear D gene. Looked up from germline, CDR1 is ENHRY and CDR2 is SYGVKD. The CDR3 is 16 amino acids. V was trimmed by 2 bases and J by 0 bases, leaving 13 bases between them. The CDR3 sequence: CAISETALTPNYGYTF. The DNA for the CDR3 is TGTGCCATCAGTGAGACCGCCCTAACCCCTAACTATGGCTACACCTTC.

DNA for the CDR3: TGTGCCAGCAGTTGGGGGAAGGGTCAGCCCCAGCATTTT. It specifies CASSWGKGQPQHF. The chain has TRBV27 and TRBJ1-5, with D possibly being TRBD1 (5 bases). This CDR3 has 13 residues. V dropped 4 bases and J dropped 6 bases, with 10 bases sitting between them. CDR1 is MNHEY and CDR2 is SMNVEV in the germline V gene (reference sequence).

This clonotype was seen more than once but under ten times. The V gene is TRBV20-1, the J gene TRBJ1-2, with TRBD1 matching 7 bases. Trimming removed 7 bases from V and 4 bases from J; junction bases left unmatched: 6. The germline gives CDR1 DFQATT, CDR2 SNEGSKA (reference sequence). This CDR3 is built from 12 residues. The CDR3 reads CSVPGQLYGYTF. DNA of the CDR3: TGCAGTGTGCCGGGACAGCTCTATGGCTACACCTTC.

This clonotype was found many times. The chain joins TRBV6-5 to TRBJ2-2; a possible D gene is TRBD2 (5 bases). The CDR3 runs 14 residues. The germline V gene has CDR1 MNHEY and CDR2 SVGAGI. The V and J ends lost 0 bases and 7 bases respectively, with 9 bases between them. The CDR3, as DNA: TGTGCCAGCAGTTACTCGGAGGCGGTCGGGGAGCTGTTTTTT. This sequence encodes CASSYSEAVGELFF.